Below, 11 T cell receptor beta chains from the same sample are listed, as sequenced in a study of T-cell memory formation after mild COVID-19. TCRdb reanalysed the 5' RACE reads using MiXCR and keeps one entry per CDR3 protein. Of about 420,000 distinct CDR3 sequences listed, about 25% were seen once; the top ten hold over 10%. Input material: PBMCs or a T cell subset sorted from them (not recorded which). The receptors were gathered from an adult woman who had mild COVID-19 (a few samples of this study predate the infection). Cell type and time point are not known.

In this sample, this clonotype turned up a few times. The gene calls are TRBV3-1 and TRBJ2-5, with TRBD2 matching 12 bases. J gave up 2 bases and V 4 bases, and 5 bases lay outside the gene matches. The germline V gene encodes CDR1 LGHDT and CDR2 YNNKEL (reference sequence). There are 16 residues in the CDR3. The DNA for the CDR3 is TGTGCCAGCAGCCCAACTAGCGGGGGGCCTCAAGAGACCCAGTACTTC. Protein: CASSPTSGGPQETQYF.

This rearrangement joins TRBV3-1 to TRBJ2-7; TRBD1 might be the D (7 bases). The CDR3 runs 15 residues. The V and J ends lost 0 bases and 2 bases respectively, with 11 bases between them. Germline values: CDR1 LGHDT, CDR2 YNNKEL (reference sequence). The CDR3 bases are TGTGCCAGCAGCCAAGATTTCAGGGGGGCCTACGAGCAGTACTTC. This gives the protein CASSQDFRGAYEQYF.

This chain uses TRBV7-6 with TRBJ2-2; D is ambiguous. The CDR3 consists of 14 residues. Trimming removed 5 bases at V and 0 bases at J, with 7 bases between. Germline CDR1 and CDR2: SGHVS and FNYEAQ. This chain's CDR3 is CASSPDTNTGELFF. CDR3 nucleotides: TGTGCCAGCAGCCCTGACACGAACACCGGGGAGCTGTTTTTT.

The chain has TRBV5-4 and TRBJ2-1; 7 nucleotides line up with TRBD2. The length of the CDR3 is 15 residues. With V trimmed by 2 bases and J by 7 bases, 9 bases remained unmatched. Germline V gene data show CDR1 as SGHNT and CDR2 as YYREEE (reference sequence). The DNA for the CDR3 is TGTGCCAGCAGCTTTAAACTGCTCGGGGGGAATGAGCAGTTCTTC. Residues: CASSFKLLGGNEQFF.

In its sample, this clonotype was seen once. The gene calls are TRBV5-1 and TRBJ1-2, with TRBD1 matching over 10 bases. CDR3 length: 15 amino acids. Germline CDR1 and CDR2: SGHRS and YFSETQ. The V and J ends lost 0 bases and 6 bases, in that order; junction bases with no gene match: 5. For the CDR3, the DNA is TGCGCCAGCAGCTTGGGGGGACAGGGGACGGATGGCTACACCTTC. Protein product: CASSLGGQGTDGYTF.

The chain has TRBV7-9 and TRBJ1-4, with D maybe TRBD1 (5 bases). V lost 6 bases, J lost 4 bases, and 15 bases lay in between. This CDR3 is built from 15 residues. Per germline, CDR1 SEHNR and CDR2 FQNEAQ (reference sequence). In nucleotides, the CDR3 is TGTGCCAGCAGGGAAGCCAGACAGTATAATGAAAAACTGTTTTTT. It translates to CASREARQYNEKLFF.

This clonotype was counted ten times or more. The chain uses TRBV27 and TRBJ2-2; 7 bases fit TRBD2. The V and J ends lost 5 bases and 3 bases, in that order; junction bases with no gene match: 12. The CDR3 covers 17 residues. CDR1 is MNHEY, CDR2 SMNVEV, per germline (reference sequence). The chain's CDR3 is CASSGTGGSLYTGELFF. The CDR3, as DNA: TGTGCCAGCAGTGGAACGGGCGGGAGTCTTTACACCGGGGAGCTGTTTTTT.

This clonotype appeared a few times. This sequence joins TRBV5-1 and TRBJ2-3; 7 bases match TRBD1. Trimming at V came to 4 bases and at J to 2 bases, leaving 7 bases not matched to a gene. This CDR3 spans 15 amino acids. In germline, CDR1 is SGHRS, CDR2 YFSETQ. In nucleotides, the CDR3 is TGCGCCAGCAGCCCGGGACAGAGCTACACAGATACGCAGTATTTT. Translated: CASSPGQSYTDTQYF. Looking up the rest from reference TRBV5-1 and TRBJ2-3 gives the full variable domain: KAGVTQTPRYLIKTRGQQVTLSCSPISGHRSVSWYQQTPGQGLQFLFEYFSETQRNKGNFPGRFSGRQFSNSRSEMNVSTLELGDSALYLCASSPGQSYTDTQYFGPGTRLTVL.

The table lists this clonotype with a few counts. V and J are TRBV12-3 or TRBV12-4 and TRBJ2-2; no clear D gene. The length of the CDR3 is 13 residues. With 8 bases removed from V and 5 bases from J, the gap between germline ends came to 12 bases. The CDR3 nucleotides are TGTGCCAGCGCCTCGATGGGGACCGGGGAGCTGTTTTTT. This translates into CASASMGTGELFF.

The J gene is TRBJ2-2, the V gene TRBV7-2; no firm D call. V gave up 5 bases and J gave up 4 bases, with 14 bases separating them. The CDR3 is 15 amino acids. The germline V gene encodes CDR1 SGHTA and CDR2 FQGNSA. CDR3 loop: CASSLGLEPTGELFF. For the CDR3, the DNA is TGTGCCAGCAGCCTCGGTCTCGAGCCCACCGGGGAGCTGTTTTTT.

CDR3 protein: CASSRNHRDEETQYF. Here the CDR3 DNA reads TGTGCCAGCAGCCGCAATCACCGGGACGAAGAGACCCAGTACTTC. The V and J genes are TRBV3-1 and TRBJ2-5, with D perhaps assigned TRBD1 or TRBD2 (5 bases each). The V gene lost 4 bases and the J gene lost 3 bases, with 15 bases spanning the gap. Per the germline V gene, CDR1 is LGHDT and CDR2 is YNNKEL (reference sequence). The CDR3 sequence is 15 residues long.